The following is a T cell receptor (beta chain) sequence with its context. Antigen unknown. Libraries were prepared by immunoSEQ multiplex PCR; TCRdb keeps only in-frame clonotypes and omits some of them. The sample has about 170,000 clones; 80% to 95% are singletons. This entry belongs to a study of T cell responses to AZD1222 COVID-19 vaccine. The CDR3 consists of 15 residues. The V gene's germline CDR1 is SGDLS and CDR2 YYNGEE. Deletions cut 6 bases from V and 1 base from J, with 15 bases between. General study findings and limits: Possibly, clonal diversity was underestimated; donors were largely white British and included more females.

The source of this sequence is an adult in good health. The gene calls are TRBV9 and TRBJ2-3, with D possibly matching TRBD1 (6 bases). The sample consisted of peripheral blood, taken on day 0 of AZD1222 vaccination. CDR3 amino acids: CASTIRDTGTDTQYF. Here the CDR3 DNA reads TGTGCCAGCACCATCCGGGACACCGGCACAGATACGCAGTATTTT.